This T cell receptor (beta chain) was found in a study of PD-1 blockade in classical Hodgkin lymphoma. Findings and limits, study-wide: Only CD4+ TCR diversity, not CD8+, had risen significantly by C4D1. When nivolumab was started under 1 year after ASCT, patients were excluded. Complete responders showed a baseline diversity that resembled the diversity of newly diagnosed patients. Healthy donors were reported to have higher baseline TCR diversity than newly diagnosed patients.

Every patient had relapsed following autologous stem cell transplantation, and cohorts differed in brentuximab vedotin exposure. This CDR3 is built from 13 residues. V shed 6 bases and J shed 4 bases, with 12 bases lying between them. The V gene's germline CDR1 is MNHNS and CDR2 SASEGT. Measured with immunoSEQ multiplex PCR; TCRdb has only the in-frame clones, and not every one. The sample holds under 60,000 clones, 73% seen once. In the case of this clone: Antigen unknown.

Sequenced here: peripheral blood mononuclear cells (PBMCs), sampled before the second cycle of nivolumab. This sequence was found in a human donor with classical Hodgkin lymphoma. This sequence joins TRBV6-1 and TRBJ1-1; D remains unclear. The CDR3, as DNA: TGTGCCAGCAGGATAGGGCCTTCCACTGAAGCTTTCTTT. Its protein product is CASRIGPSTEAFF.